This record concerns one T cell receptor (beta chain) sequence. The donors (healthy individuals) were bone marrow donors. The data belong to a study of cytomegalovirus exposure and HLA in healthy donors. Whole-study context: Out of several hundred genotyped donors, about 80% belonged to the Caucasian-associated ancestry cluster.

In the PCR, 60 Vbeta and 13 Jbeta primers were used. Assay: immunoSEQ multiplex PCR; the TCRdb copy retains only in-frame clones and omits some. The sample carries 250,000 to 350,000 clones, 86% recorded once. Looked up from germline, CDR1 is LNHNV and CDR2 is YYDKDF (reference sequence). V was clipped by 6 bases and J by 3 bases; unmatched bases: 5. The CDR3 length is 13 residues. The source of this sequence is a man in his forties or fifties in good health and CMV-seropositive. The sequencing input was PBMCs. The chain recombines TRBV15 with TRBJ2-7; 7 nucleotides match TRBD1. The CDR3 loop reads CATSPDRDYEQYF. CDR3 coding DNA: TGTGCCACCAGTCCTGACAGGGACTACGAGCAGTACTTC.